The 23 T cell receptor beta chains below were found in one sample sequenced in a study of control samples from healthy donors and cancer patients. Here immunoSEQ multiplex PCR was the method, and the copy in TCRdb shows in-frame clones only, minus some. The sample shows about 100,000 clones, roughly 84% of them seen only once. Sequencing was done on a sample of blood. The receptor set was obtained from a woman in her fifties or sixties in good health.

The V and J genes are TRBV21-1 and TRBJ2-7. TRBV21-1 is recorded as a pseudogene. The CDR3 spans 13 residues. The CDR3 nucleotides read TGTGCCAGCAGCAACCGGGACCTCTACGAGCAGTACTTC. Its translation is CASSNRDLYEQYF.

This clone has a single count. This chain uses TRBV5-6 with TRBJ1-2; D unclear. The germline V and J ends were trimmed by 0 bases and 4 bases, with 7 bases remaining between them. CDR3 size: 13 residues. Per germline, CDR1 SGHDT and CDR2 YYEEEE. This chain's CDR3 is CASSLGRLYGYTF. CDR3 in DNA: TGTGCCAGCAGCTTGGGACGGCTCTATGGCTACACCTTC.

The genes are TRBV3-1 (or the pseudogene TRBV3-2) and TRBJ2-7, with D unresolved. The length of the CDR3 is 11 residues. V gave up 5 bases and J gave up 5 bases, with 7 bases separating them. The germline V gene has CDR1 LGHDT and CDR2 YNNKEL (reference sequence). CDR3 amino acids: CASSFRNEQYF. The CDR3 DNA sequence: TGTGCCAGCAGCTTCCGGAACGAGCAGTACTTC.

The DNA of the CDR3 is TGTGCCACCAGTGCCCCCCATGGGGGGGGTCGGCAAGAGACCCAGTACTTC. Translated: CATSAPHGGGRQETQYF. V and J are TRBV24-1 and TRBJ2-5, with TRBD2 matching 7 bases. The CDR3 runs to 17 residues. Trimming cost V 5 bases and J 2 bases; bases outside gene matches: 13. Germline V lookup: CDR1 KGHDR, CDR2 SFDVKD.

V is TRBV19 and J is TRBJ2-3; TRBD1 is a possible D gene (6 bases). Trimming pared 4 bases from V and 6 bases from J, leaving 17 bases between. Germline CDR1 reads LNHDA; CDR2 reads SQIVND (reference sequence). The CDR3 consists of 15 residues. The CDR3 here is CASSTNYLQGDTQYF. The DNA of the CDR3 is TGTGCCAGTAGTACAAACTACCTCCAGGGGGATACGCAGTATTTT.

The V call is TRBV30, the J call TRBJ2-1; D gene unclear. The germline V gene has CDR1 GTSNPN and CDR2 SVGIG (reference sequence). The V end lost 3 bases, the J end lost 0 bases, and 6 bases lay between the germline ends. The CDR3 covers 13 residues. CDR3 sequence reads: CAWRDSSYNEQFF. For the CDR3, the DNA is TGTGCCTGGAGAGATAGCTCCTACAATGAGCAGTTCTTC.

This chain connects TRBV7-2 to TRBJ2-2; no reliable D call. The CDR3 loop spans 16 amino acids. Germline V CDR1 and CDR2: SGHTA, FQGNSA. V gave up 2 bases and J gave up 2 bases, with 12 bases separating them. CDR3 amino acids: CASSLISTYNTGELFF. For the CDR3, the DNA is TGTGCCAGCAGCTTAATTAGTACTTATAACACCGGGGAGCTGTTTTTT.

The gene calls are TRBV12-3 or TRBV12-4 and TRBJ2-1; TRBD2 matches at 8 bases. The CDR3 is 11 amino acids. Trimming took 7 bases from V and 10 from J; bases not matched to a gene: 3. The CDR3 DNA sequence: TGTGCCAGCAAAGGCGGGAGGGAGCAGTTCTTC. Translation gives CASKGGREQFF.

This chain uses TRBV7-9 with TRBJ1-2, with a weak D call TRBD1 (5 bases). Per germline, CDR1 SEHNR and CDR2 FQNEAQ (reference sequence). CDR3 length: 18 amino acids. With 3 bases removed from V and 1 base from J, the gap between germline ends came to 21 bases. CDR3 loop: CASSFGLLGGTDNYGYTF. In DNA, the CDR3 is TGTGCCAGCAGCTTTGGGCTCCTTGGAGGGACTGATAACTATGGCTACACCTTC.

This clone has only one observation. The CDR3 DNA reads TGTGCCAGCAGCTTGGCCTTGGGATCGACGGGCTACACCTTC. This translates into CASSLALGSTGYTF. This sequence joins TRBV5-4 and TRBJ1-2; the D is unclear. The CDR3 contains 14 residues. Deletions cut 0 bases from V and 8 bases from J, with 14 bases between. Germline V gene data show CDR1 as SGHNT and CDR2 as YYREEE (reference sequence). The full variable domain, in which reference TRBV5-4 and TRBJ1-2 provide the parts outside the CDR3, is ETGVTQSPTHLIKTRGQQVTLRCSSQSGHNTVSWYQQALGQGPQFIFQYYREEENGRGNFPPRFSGLQFPNYSSELNVNALELDDSALYLCASSLALGSTGYTFGSGTRLTVV.

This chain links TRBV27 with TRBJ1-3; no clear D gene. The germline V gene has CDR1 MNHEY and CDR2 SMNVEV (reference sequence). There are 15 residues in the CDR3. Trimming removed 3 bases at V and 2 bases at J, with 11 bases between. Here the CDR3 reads CASSFTEGPGNTIYF. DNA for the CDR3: TGTGCCAGCAGTTTCACAGAAGGGCCTGGAAACACCATATATTTT.

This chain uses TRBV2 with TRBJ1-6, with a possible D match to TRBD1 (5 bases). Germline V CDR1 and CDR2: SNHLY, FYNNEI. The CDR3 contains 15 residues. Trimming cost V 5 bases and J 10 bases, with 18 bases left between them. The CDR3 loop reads CASSYSGREGSPLHF. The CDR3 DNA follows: TGTGCCAGCAGTTACTCAGGGAGGGAAGGATCACCCCTCCACTTT.

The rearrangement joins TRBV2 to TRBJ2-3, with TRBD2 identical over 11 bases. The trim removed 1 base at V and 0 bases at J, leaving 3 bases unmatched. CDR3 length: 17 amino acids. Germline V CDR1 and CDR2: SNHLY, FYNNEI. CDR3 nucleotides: TGTGCCAGCAGTGAAGATATAGCGGGAGGGAGCACAGATACGCAGTATTTT. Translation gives CASSEDIAGGSTDTQYF.

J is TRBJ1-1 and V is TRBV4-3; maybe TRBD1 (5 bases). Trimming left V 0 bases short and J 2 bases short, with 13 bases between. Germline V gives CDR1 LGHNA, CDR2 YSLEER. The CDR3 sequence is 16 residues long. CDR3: CASSQDMRQINTEAFF. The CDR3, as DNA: TGCGCCAGCAGCCAAGATATGCGACAGATAAACACTGAAGCTTTCTTT.

CDR3 sequence: CASSFGRNYGYTF. CDR3 nucleotides: TGTGCCAGCAGCTTCGGGCGCAACTATGGCTACACCTTC. The J gene is TRBJ1-2, the V gene TRBV13; D gene ambiguous. The CDR3 runs 13 residues. V lost 3 bases and J lost 2, with 7 bases in between. Germline V gives CDR1 PRHDT, CDR2 FYEKMQ (reference sequence).

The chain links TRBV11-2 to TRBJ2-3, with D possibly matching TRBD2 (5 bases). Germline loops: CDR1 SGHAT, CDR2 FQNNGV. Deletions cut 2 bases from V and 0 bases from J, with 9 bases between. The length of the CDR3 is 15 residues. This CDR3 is CASSLSGTSTDTQYF. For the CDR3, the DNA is TGTGCCAGCAGCTTAAGCGGTACTAGCACAGATACGCAGTATTTT.

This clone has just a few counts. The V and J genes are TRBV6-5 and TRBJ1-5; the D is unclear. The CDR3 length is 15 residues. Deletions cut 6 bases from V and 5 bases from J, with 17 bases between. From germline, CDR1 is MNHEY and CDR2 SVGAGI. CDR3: CASSGMSLRHQPQHF. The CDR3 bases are TGTGCCAGCAGCGGCATGTCCCTTAGGCATCAGCCCCAGCATTTT.

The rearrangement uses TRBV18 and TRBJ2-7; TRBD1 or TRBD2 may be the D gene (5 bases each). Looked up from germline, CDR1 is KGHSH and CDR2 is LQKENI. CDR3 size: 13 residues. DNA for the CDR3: TGTGTCAGCTCTCCGGGGCGGAGCTACGAGCAGTACGTC. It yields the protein CVSSPGRSYEQYV.

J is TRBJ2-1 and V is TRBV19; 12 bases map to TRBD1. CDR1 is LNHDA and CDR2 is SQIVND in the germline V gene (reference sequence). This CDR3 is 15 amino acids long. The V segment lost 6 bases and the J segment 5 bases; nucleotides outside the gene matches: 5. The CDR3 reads CASSSGTGGNNEQFF. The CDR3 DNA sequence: TGTGCCAGTAGCTCCGGGACAGGGGGCAACAATGAGCAGTTCTTC.

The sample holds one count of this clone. The CDR3 region has the DNA TGTGCCAGTAGTGACAGGTTGAACACTGAAGCTTTCTTT. Translating gives CASSDRLNTEAFF. This sequence joins TRBV19 and TRBJ1-1, with TRBD1 as a possible D gene (6 bases). V gave up 5 bases and J gave up 0 bases, with 7 bases separating them. The CDR3 runs to 13 residues. Germline CDR1 is LNHDA and CDR2 is SQIVND (reference sequence).

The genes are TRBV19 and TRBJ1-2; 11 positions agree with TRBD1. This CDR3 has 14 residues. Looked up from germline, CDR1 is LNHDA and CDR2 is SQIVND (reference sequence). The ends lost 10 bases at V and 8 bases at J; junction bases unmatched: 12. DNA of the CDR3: TGTGCCACCTCCCCTCCGGGACAGGGGGGAGGCTACACCTTC. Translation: CATSPPGQGGGYTF.

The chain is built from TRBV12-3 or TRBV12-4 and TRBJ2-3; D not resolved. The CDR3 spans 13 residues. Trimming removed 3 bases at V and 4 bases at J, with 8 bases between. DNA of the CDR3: TGTGCCAGCAGTTTCCGAACCGCAGATACGCAGTATTTT. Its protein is CASSFRTADTQYF.

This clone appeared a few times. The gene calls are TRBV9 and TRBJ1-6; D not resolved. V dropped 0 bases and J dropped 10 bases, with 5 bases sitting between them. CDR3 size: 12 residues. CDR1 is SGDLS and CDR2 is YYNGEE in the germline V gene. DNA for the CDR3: TGTGCCAGCAGCGTAGACAACTCACCCCTCCACTTT. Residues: CASSVDNSPLHF. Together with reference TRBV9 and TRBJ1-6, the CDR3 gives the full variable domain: DSGVTQTPKHLITATGQRVTLRCSPRSGDLSVYWYQQSLDQGLQFLIQYYNGEERAKGNILERFSAQQFPDLHSELNLSSLELGDSALYFCASSVDNSPLHFGNGTRLTVT.